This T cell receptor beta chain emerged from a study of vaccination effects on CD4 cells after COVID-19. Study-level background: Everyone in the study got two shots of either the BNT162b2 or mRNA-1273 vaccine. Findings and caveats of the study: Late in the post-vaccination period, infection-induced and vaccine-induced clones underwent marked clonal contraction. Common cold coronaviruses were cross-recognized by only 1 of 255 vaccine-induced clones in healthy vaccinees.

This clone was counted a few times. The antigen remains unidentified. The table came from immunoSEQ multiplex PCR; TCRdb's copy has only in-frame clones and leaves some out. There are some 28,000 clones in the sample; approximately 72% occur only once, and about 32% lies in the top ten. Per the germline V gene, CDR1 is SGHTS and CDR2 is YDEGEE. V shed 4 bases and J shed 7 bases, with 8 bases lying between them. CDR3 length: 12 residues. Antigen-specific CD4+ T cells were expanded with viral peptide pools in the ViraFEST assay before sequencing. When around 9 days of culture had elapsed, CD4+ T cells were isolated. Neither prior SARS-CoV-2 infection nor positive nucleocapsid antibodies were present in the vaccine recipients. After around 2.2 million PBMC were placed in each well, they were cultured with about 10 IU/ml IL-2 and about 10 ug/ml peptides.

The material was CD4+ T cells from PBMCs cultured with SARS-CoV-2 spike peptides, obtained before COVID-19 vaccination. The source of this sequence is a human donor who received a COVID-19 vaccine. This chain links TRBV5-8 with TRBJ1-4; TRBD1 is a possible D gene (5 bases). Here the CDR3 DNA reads TGTGCCAGCAGCCGGGACGGTGAAAAACTGTTTTTT. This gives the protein CASSRDGEKLFF.